This T cell receptor (beta chain) was captured by sequencing in a study of OX40 agonist ivuxolimab in advanced cancers. Study-level background: 30% to 40% of patients had received prior checkpoint inhibitor therapy. Overall study findings and caveats: The work left the antigen specificity of expanded peripheral T cells undetermined.

Per germline, CDR1 SGHRS and CDR2 YFSETQ. The CDR3 runs 14 residues. Trimming removed 0 bases from V and 8 bases from J; junction bases left unmatched: 6. Concerning this clone itself: Antigen unknown.

Some clones are missing from TCRdb's copy, which holds only in-frame ones; the method was immunoSEQ multiplex PCR. In the table there are about 70,000 clones, 89% of which are singletons. The sequences come from CD4+ or CD8+ T cells sorted from blood, collected in a trial of the OX40 agonist ivuxolimab. The sequence derives from an adult with an advanced solid tumor such as melanoma, head and neck, liver or kidney cancer. The chain uses TRBV5-1 and TRBJ1-2; 8 positions match TRBD1. The CDR3 sequence is CASSLGTGRGGYTF. DNA of the CDR3: TGCGCCAGCAGCTTGGGGACAGGGCGCGGGGGCTACACCTTC. The variable domain in full, with the rest retrieved from reference TRBV5-1 and TRBJ1-2, is KAGVTQTPRYLIKTRGQQVTLSCSPISGHRSVSWYQQTPGQGLQFLFEYFSETQRNKGNFPGRFSGRQFSNSRSEMNVSTLELGDSALYLCASSLGTGRGGYTFGSGTRLTVV.